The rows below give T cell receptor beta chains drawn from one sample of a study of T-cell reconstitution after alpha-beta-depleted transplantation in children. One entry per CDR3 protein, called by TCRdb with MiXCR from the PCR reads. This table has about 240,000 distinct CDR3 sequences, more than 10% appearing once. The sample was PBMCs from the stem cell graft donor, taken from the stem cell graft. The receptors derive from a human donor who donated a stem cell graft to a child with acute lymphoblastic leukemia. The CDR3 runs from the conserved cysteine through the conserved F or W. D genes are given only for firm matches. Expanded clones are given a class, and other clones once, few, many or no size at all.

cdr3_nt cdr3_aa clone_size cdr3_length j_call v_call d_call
TGTGCCAGCAGCTGGGGAGCGACGGACAGGGGCCTGGCCAAAAACATTCAGTACTTC CASSWGATDRGLAKNIQYF many 19 TRBJ2-4 TRBV11-1 TRBD1
TGTGCCAGCAGTTACCGAAGACAGGGCGAACAGCCCCAGCATTTT CASSYRRQGEQPQHF many 15 TRBJ1-5 TRBV6-2/TRBV6-3 TRBD1
TGTGCCACCATGTGGTCCAGGAACACTGAAGCTTTCTTT CATMWSRNTEAFF many 13 TRBJ1-1 TRBV15 -
TGTGCCAGCAGCTGGGAGACTAGCGGGAGGGCCTCCAATGAGCAGTTCTTC CASSWETSGRASNEQFF - 17 TRBJ2-1 TRBV5-6 TRBD2
TGTGCCAGCAGCTTAGGCGGGAGGGCCACCTACGAGCAGTACTTC CASSLGGRATYEQYF many 15 TRBJ2-7 TRBV7-9 TRBD2
TGTGCCAGCAGCTTAACGGACAGGGTTCTAGACATTCAGTACTTC CASSLTDRVLDIQYF few 15 TRBJ2-4 TRBV7-2 TRBD1
TGTGCCAGCAGCGCCTTAGCGGGGGGCCAAGAGACCCAGTACTTC CASSALAGGQETQYF - 15 TRBJ2-5 TRBV9 TRBD2
TGCAGTGCTAGAGATCCTAGGACTAGCGGGGGAAATGAGCAGTTCTTC CSARDPRTSGGNEQFF many 16 TRBJ2-1 TRBV20-1 TRBD2
TGTGCCAGCAGCCCTCAGGGGGTAGTAGGGGAGACCCAGTACTTC CASSPQGVVGETQYF many 15 TRBJ2-5 TRBV7-2 TRBD1
TGTGCCAGCAGTGAATCCACTCTGTCCGGGCTTGGGTCTGCCAAAAACATTCAGTACTTC CASSESTLSGLGSAKNIQYF once 20 TRBJ2-4 TRBV25-1 -
TGTGCCAGCAGTTACACCTCCCTTGAAGCTTTCTTT CASSYTSLEAFF - 12 TRBJ1-1 TRBV6-2/TRBV6-3 -
TGTGCCAGCAGTTACTCGTTCGTTTTCGGGGACACTGAAGCTTTCTTT CASSYSFVFGDTEAFF - 16 TRBJ1-1 TRBV6-5 -
TGTGCCAGCAGCCGGACACTAGCGGGGTTCGACGAGCAGTACTTC CASSRTLAGFDEQYF few 15 TRBJ2-7 TRBV4-2 TRBD2
TGTGCCAGCAGCTCCTTAAGCGGGAGGGATAACTACGAGCAGTACTTC CASSSLSGRDNYEQYF many 16 TRBJ2-7 TRBV7-2 TRBD2
TGCGCCACCAGCTCCGGGACAGGGACGAATGAGCAGTTCTTC CATSSGTGTNEQFF once 14 TRBJ2-1 TRBV5-1 TRBD1
TGCGCCAGCAGCCAAGAATCCTCTGGAGGGCCTGAAGCTTTCTTT CASSQESSGGPEAFF few 15 TRBJ1-1 TRBV4-3 -
TGTGCCAGCAGCCCGACAGGGGGCAGATCACCCCTCCACTTT CASSPTGGRSPLHF - 14 TRBJ1-6 TRBV7-6 TRBD1
TGTGCCAGCAGCCCAGTGGGGCGGGGAGCGGGACGTTGGGACGAGCAGTACTTC CASSPVGRGAGRWDEQYF many 18 TRBJ2-7 TRBV7-8 TRBD2
TGCGCCAGCAGCTTGGGGGAGGTCTTTAGCTCCTACAATGAGCAGTTCTTC CASSLGEVFSSYNEQFF - 17 TRBJ2-1 TRBV5-1 -
TGTGCCAGTCGTAAACGGGGGACTAACTCCTACGAGCAGTACTTC CASRKRGTNSYEQYF - 15 TRBJ2-7 TRBV3-1 TRBD2
TGTGCCAGCAGCGGCTCCGGGACAGGCCCCGTATCCTACGAGCAGTACTTC CASSGSGTGPVSYEQYF many 17 TRBJ2-7 TRBV7-9 TRBD1
TGCGCCAGCAGCTCATACAGGGGTTCCTACGAGCAGTACTTC CASSSYRGSYEQYF few 14 TRBJ2-7 TRBV5-1 TRBD1
TGCGCCAGCAGCCGCACACAGGGGGCGGATGGCTACACCTTC CASSRTQGADGYTF few 14 TRBJ1-2 TRBV4-3 TRBD1
TGTGCCACTGGGGGGGAGCGGGAGGATGAGCAGTTCTTC CATGGEREDEQFF many 13 TRBJ2-1 TRBV24-1 TRBD2
TGTGCCACCAGCGGGGGGGCGGGGATGGGTTACAATGAGCAGTTCTTC CATSGGAGMGYNEQFF many 16 TRBJ2-1 TRBV24-1 TRBD2
TGCAGTGCTCCCGGGACTAGCGGGGGAAAAACCTACGAGCAGTACTTC CSAPGTSGGKTYEQYF - 16 TRBJ2-7 TRBV20-1 TRBD2
TGCAGTGCTAGAGGATATGCAACTAATGAAAAACTGTTTTTT CSARGYATNEKLFF many 14 TRBJ1-4 TRBV20-1 -
TGTGCCAGCAGCTTAGCTAGAATCGAGCAGTACTTC CASSLARIEQYF - 12 TRBJ2-7 TRBV7-2 -
TGTGCCAGCAGAATTACCGGGACAGGGAGCCCCGGGGAGCTGTTTTTT CASRITGTGSPGELFF many 16 TRBJ2-2 TRBV6-1 TRBD1
TGCAGTGCTGAATCCGGGTCGATTTCCACAGATACGCAGTATTTT CSAESGSISTDTQYF many 15 TRBJ2-3 TRBV20-1 -
TGTGCCAGCCAGATCGACGGGCCTAATGAAAAACTGTTTTTT CASQIDGPNEKLFF - 14 TRBJ1-4 TRBV2 -
TGTGCCGCCAGTGCCCCTGGGACTAGCGGGAATGAGCAGTTCTTC CAASAPGTSGNEQFF - 15 TRBJ2-1 TRBV24-1 TRBD2
TGCGCCAGCAGCGGAATACCGGGACACCACTATGGCTACACCTTC CASSGIPGHHYGYTF many 15 TRBJ1-2 TRBV4-3 -
TGTGCCAGCAGTCCGTGGGACAGAAACACCGGGGAGCTGTTTTTT CASSPWDRNTGELFF many 15 TRBJ2-2 TRBV27 TRBD1
TGTGCCAGCAGTTTTGGAACAGCCCGAGACACCATATATTTT CASSFGTARDTIYF - 14 TRBJ1-3 TRBV12-3/TRBV12-4 -